A selection of T cell receptor beta chains follows, all from one sample in a study of blood T cells in healthy people across ages. MiXCR was run by TCRdb on the 5' RACE reads, yielding one entry per CDR3 protein. The sample consists of roughly 1,300,000 distinct CDR3 sequences, approximately 59% of them appearing once. The sequencing input was blood. The source is a man between 18 and 35 years old in good health. Each CDR3 is given with its conserved first and last residue. D genes are given only for firm matches. Size is stated for part of the rows, as once, few or many counts, or as a class when the clone is expanded.

>TRBD1|TRBV15|13|.|TRBJ1-1
TGTGCCACCAGCGCTCGACAGGGTAGTACTGCTTTCTTT
CATSARQGSTAFF
>.|TRBV7-9|16|.|TRBJ1-6
TGTGCCAGCAGCCCCCACCGACAGTCACCCAATTCACCCCTCCACTTT
CASSPHRQSPNSPLHF
>TRBD1|TRBV2|15|once|TRBJ1-1
TGTGCCGGCAGACGGGACAGGGGCTCCTACACTGAAGCTTTCTTT
CAGRRDRGSYTEAFF
>.|TRBV12-3/TRBV12-4|15|few|TRBJ2-3
TGTGCCAGCAGTTTATGGGGCGGGGGCACAGATACGCAGTATTTT
CASSLWGGGTDTQYF
>TRBD1|TRBV28|15|few|TRBJ2-2
TGTGCCAGCAGGACCGACAGGGCGAACACCGGGGAGCTGTTTTTT
CASRTDRANTGELFF
>.|TRBV28|17|.|TRBJ2-6
TGTGCCAGCAGTCCCTCGGACAGCGGCTCTGGGGCCAACGTCCTGACTTTC
CASSPSDSGSGANVLTF
>.|TRBV11-2|15|.|TRBJ2-7
TGTGCCAGCAGCTTAGTGGACGGGAGTCTCTACGAGCAGTACTTC
CASSLVDGSLYEQYF
>TRBD2|TRBV20-1|18|.|TRBJ2-1
TGCAGTGCTCGCTCGGCGCTCGGACTAGCGGGATCCTACAATGAGCAGTTCTTT
CSARSALGLAGSYNEQFF
>TRBD2|TRBV5-1|17|.|TRBJ2-7
TGCGCCAGCAGCTTGGGTACCCCGGGACTAGCTCACTACGAGCAGTACTTC
CASSLGTPGLAHYEQYF
>.|TRBV6-5|15|.|TRBJ1-2
TGTGCCAGCAGTTATGGCAGGGTGCGGAACTATGGCTACACCTTC
CASSYGRVRNYGYTF
>.|TRBV12-3/TRBV12-4|14|.|TRBJ1-1
TGTGCCAGCAGGTATCAGGGATTTCTCACTGAAGCTTTCTTT
CASRYQGFLTEAFF
>.|TRBV25-1|13|.|TRBJ1-1
TGTGCCAGCAGTGACCTTAGGGCTGGCGAAGCTTTCTTT
CASSDLRAGEAFF
>.|TRBV7-2|14|.|TRBJ2-1
TGCGCCAGCAGCTTGGGGGGGCGCTACAATGAGCAGTTCTTC
CASSLGGRYNEQFF
>TRBD1|TRBV5-1|16|.|TRBJ2-4
TGCGCCAGCAGCCCGGGACAGGGGGCTTTAAAAAACATTCAGTACTTC
CASSPGQGALKNIQYF
>.|TRBV29-1|14|.|TRBJ1-2
TGCAGCGTTGAATCCCCGGGCCAGGACTATGGCTACACCTTC
CSVESPGQDYGYTF
>.|TRBV10-3|11|few|TRBJ2-5
TGTGCCATCAGTGACACTAGAGAGCAGTACTTC
CAISDTREQYF
>.|TRBV15|17|.|TRBJ2-7
TGTGCCACCAGCCCAGATAGAGGGACCCTATACCTATACGAGCAGTACTTC
CATSPDRGTLYLYEQYF
>TRBD1|TRBV20-1|17|.|TRBJ2-4
TGCAGTGCTAGGGACCGATTGGACAGGGTTAACGAGAACATTCAGTACTTC
CSARDRLDRVNENIQYF
>.|TRBV27|15|.|TRBJ1-2
TGTGCCAGCAGTTTAAGAGGGCTCGGGAACTATGGCTACACCTTC
CASSLRGLGNYGYTF
>TRBD1|TRBV25-1|16|.|TRBJ2-7
TGTGCCAGCAGTGGCCCAGACGGGACAGCCTCCTACGAGCAGTACTTC
CASSGPDGTASYEQYF
>.|TRBV5-1|13|few|TRBJ2-7
TGCGCCAGCACCCACGGCCCTGGCGGGGAGCGGTACTTC
CASTHGPGGERYF
>.|TRBV6-6|14|.|TRBJ2-3
TGTGCCAGCAGTTACGCACTATCGTCAGATACGCAGTATTTT
CASSYALSSDTQYF
>.|TRBV3-1|15|.|TRBJ2-5
TGTGCCAGCAGCCAAGAAACGGGAGTGGGAGAGACCCAGTACTTC
CASSQETGVGETQYF
>.|TRBV11-2|11|few|TRBJ2-3
TGTGCCAGCAGCTTAGGAGGTTGGGAGTATTTT
CASSLGGWEYF
>TRBD2|TRBV5-1|16|.|TRBJ2-5
TGCGCCAGCACACCGGGACTAGCGGGGGGACAAGAGACCCAGTACTTC
CASTPGLAGGQETQYF
>.|TRBV6-5|14|.|TRBJ2-1
TGTGCCAGCAGTGACAGGAACTCCTACAATGAGCAGTTCTTC
CASSDRNSYNEQFF
>TRBD2|TRBV25-1|16|few|TRBJ2-1
TGTGCCAGCAGGGGGTCCGGGACTAGTACCTACAATGAGCAGTTCTTC
CASRGSGTSTYNEQFF
>TRBD1|TRBV15|16|.|TRBJ1-2
TGTGCCACCAGCAGAGCCCCCGGGACAGGGCGCTATGGCTACACCTTC
CATSRAPGTGRYGYTF
>TRBD1|TRBV5-1|13|.|TRBJ2-3
TGCGCCAGCAGCTTGGGGACAGGGCATACGCAGTATTTT
CASSLGTGHTQYF
>TRBD1|TRBV10-3|14|.|TRBJ2-7
TGTGCCATCAGTCTGCCAGGACAGGGCTACGAGCAGTACTTC
CAISLPGQGYEQYF
>.|TRBV10-1|13|.|TRBJ2-7
TGCGCCAGCAGTGTTACACTAACCTACGAGCAGTACTTC
CASSVTLTYEQYF
>TRBD2|TRBV11-2|15|.|TRBJ2-7
TGTGCCAGCAGCTTGGGGCGGGGGGGTATCTACGAGCAGTACTTC
CASSLGRGGIYEQYF
>.|TRBV18|16|few|TRBJ1-2
TGTGCCAGCTCCCGATCTAGGACAGAAGCTAACTATGGCTACACCTTC
CASSRSRTEANYGYTF
>.|TRBV7-2|14|.|TRBJ2-4
TGTGCCAGCAGCCAGACGCATCTTAAAAACATTCAGTACTTC
CASSQTHLKNIQYF
>.|TRBV20-1|14|few|TRBJ2-1
TGCAGTGCTAGAGCCCCATTGGGGTACAATGAGCAGTTCTTC
CSARAPLGYNEQFF
>TRBD1|TRBV20-1|11|.|TRBJ2-7
TGCAGTGCCACGACAGGGGACGAGCAGTACTTC
CSATTGDEQYF
>.|TRBV20-1|14|.|TRBJ2-4
TGCAGTGCTAAGGAAAAGTACCGCAAAAACATTCAGTACTTC
CSAKEKYRKNIQYF
>.|TRBV7-8|16|.|TRBJ2-7
TGTGCCAGCAGTTATAGGGAGTTTGGGGGCTCCTACGAGCAGTACTTC
CASSYREFGGSYEQYF
>.|TRBV3-1|14|few|TRBJ1-1
TGTGCCAGCAGCCAAGCAGGGTCTGGCACTGAAGCTTTCTTT
CASSQAGSGTEAFF
>.|TRBV6-2/TRBV6-3|15|.|TRBJ2-7
TGTGCCAGCAGTAGTTACCGGGCAGCCTACTACGAGCAGTACTTC
CASSSYRAAYYEQYF
>TRBD2|TRBV6-5|16|.|TRBJ2-5
TGTGCCAGCAGTCGGCTAGCGGGGGGGCCAAAAGAGACCCAGTACTTC
CASSRLAGGPKETQYF
>.|TRBV29-1|12|few|TRBJ2-7
TGCAGCGCGCGGGACATGGAGTACGAGCAGTACTTC
CSARDMEYEQYF
>TRBD2|TRBV28|16|few|TRBJ2-5
TGTGCCAGCAGTTTAGAGGAGCGGGGGGAACAAGAGACCCAGTACTTC
CASSLEERGEQETQYF
>TRBD2|TRBV20-1|13|.|TRBJ2-3
TGCAGTGCCAAGACTAGCGGGATGGATACGCAGTATTTT
CSAKTSGMDTQYF
>TRBD2|TRBV28|12|.|TRBJ2-3
TGTGCCAGCAGTTTGGGGACTAGCGGGCAGTATTTT
CASSLGTSGQYF
>.|TRBV29-1|12|.|TRBJ2-1
TGCAGCGTTGAAGTAGACTCGGCTGAGCAGTTCTTC
CSVEVDSAEQFF
>.|TRBV28|14|.|TRBJ2-2
TGTGCCAGCAGTTCAGAACAGAACACCGGGGAGCTGTTTTTT
CASSSEQNTGELFF
>TRBD2|TRBV27|14|.|TRBJ2-1
TGTGCCAGCAGGGAGCTAGCGGAACCCAATGAGCAGTTCTTC
CASRELAEPNEQFF
>TRBD2|TRBV5-1|13|few|TRBJ2-7
TGCGCCAGCAGACTTAGCGGGGGTTACGAGCAGTACTTC
CASRLSGGYEQYF
>.|TRBV5-1|14|.|TRBJ2-3
TGCGCCAGCAGCAAGGACGCTGGTACAGATACGCAGTATTTT
CASSKDAGTDTQYF
>.|TRBV7-9|13|.|TRBJ1-1
TGTGCCAGCAGCTTAATTGGCCTGCCTGAAGCTTTCTTT
CASSLIGLPEAFF
>.|TRBV4-1|17|.|TRBJ1-1
TGCGCCAGCAGCCAACCTATCGTGGGCAGACAGAACACTGAAGCTTTCTTT
CASSQPIVGRQNTEAFF